The source of this T cell receptor beta chain is a study of T-cell reconstitution after alpha-beta-depleted transplantation in children. It was with unique molecular identifiers that the TCRbeta library was prepared. Each CDR3 protein is one row after TCRdb ran MiXCR on the PCR reads. The table records approximately 150,000 distinct CDR3 sequences, around 10% of them present only once. In its sample, this clonotype was seen a few times. What it recognizes is unknown. The CDR3 totals 14 residues. CDR1 is SGHRS, CDR2 YFSETQ, per germline. Trimming stripped 0 bases from V and 5 bases from J, with 12 bases between. Broader study findings: Fresh T-cell production supplied most of the T-cell counts and diversity seen one year after transplant. Reportedly, alpha-beta T cells present about two months post-transplant originated from several hundred expanded clones of graft origin. For some patients, TCRbeta diversity was high at day 60 because of recipient T cells and thymic progenitors that survived.

The chain has TRBV5-1 and TRBJ2-7, with D tentatively TRBD1 or TRBD2 (5 bases each). The input for sequencing was PBMCs, mostly from graft donor cells, taken 180 days after TCRalphabeta/CD19-depleted stem cell transplant. The receptor comes from a female patient aged 2-9 years who had a stem cell transplant for congenital amegakaryocytic thrombocytopenia, so the T cells may come from the graft donor. CDR3 nucleotide sequence: TGCGCCAGCAGCTTGGCCGAGGGGTTTGACGAGCAGTACTTC. Its protein product is CASSLAEGFDEQYF.